The 27 T cell receptor beta chains presented below share a single source sample, sequenced in a study of Ad26.COV2.S vaccination and SARS-CoV-2 variants. Sample treatment: about 20 received Ad26.COV2.S at low or high dose, single or two shots; about 5 received placebo; per-sample allocation not given. On day 63 after the first injection, vaccine and placebo recipients gave samples. The table came from immunoSEQ multiplex PCR; TCRdb's copy has only in-frame clones and leaves some out. This sample carries about 680,000 clones, 89% of them seen once, and the ten largest clones take 1.5%. The sequencing used peripheral blood, collected in a trial of Ad26.COV2.S vaccine versus placebo. Source of these receptors: a person between 18 and 65 years old who received the Ad26.COV2.S COVID-19 vaccine or a placebo.

This clone was observed a few times. The chain couples TRBV18 to TRBJ2-1, with D perhaps TRBD2 (6 bases). CDR1 and CDR2 from the germline V gene are KGHSH and LQKENI. V lost 2 bases and J 4 bases, leaving 9 bases between the germline ends. The CDR3 runs 14 residues. The CDR3 here is CASSPGRGYNEQFF. CDR3 DNA sequence: TGTGCCAGCTCACCAGGGCGGGGATACAATGAGCAGTTCTTC.

This chain links TRBV24-1 with TRBJ2-1; no definite D call. This CDR3 has 13 amino acids. From germline, CDR1 is KGHDR and CDR2 SFDVKD. V shed 4 bases and J shed 3 bases, with 6 bases lying between them. For the CDR3, the DNA is TGTGCCACCAGTGAGGGAAGCTACAATGAGCAGTTCTTC. This translates into CATSEGSYNEQFF.

The V and J genes are TRBV5-6 and TRBJ1-1, with D unresolved. The CDR3 runs to 14 residues. CDR1 and CDR2 from the germline V gene are SGHDT and YYEEEE. V was cut by 4 bases and J by 0 bases, with 10 bases left in between. The CDR3 sequence: CASSVVSMNTEAFF. CDR3 nucleotide sequence: TGTGCCAGCAGCGTGGTGTCCATGAACACTGAAGCTTTCTTT.

The genes are TRBV5-1 and TRBJ2-7, with 7 bases lining up with TRBD1. The CDR3 sequence is 15 residues long. With 5 bases clipped from V and 1 base from J, the junction kept 9 bases outside the gene matches. From germline, CDR1 is SGHRS and CDR2 YFSETQ. CDR3 sequence reads: CASSLSGTVSYEQYF. The CDR3 nucleotides read TGCGCCAGCAGTTTATCCGGGACAGTATCCTACGAGCAGTACTTC. The complete variable domain, with remaining parts taken from reference TRBV5-1 and TRBJ2-7, reads KAGVTQTPRYLIKTRGQQVTLSCSPISGHRSVSWYQQTPGQGLQFLFEYFSETQRNKGNFPGRFSGRQFSNSRSEMNVSTLELGDSALYLCASSLSGTVSYEQYFGPGTRLTVT.

The gene calls are TRBV12-3 or TRBV12-4 and TRBJ2-5; the match to TRBD1 covers 7 bases. V was pared by 6 bases and J by 9 bases, with 10 bases of the junction left unmatched. This CDR3 region has 13 residues. The CDR3 DNA reads TGTGCCAGCAGCGGACAGGAGCGGCGGGCCCAGTACTTC. Amino acids: CASSGQERRAQYF.

The rearrangement links TRBV7-2 to TRBJ1-2, with no clear D. Germline V gives CDR1 SGHTA, CDR2 FQGNSA. The CDR3 is 15 residues long. Trimming stripped 3 bases from V and 7 bases from J, with 18 bases between. The CDR3 spells CASSLTVGGQGGYTF. As DNA, the CDR3 is TGTGCCAGCAGCTTGACCGTGGGTGGGCAAGGTGGCTACACCTTC.

Worth noting for this clone: This specimen includes other DNA sequences encoding the same CDR3. The rearrangement joins TRBV19 to TRBJ2-1, with D possibly matching TRBD2 (6 bases). V was cut by 8 bases and J by 4 bases, with 9 bases left in between. The CDR3 extends over 12 amino acids. CDR1 LNHDA and CDR2 SQIVND come from the germline V gene (reference sequence). This chain's CDR3 is CASRDSYNEQFF. The CDR3 region has the DNA TGTGCCAGTCGGGACTCTTACAATGAGCAGTTCTTC. The full variable domain, with the rest looked up from reference TRBV19 and TRBJ2-1, is DGGITQSPKYLFRKEGQNVTLSCEQNLNHDAMYWYRQDPGQGLRLIYYSQIVNDFQKGDIAEGYSVSREKKESFPLTVTSAQKNPTAFYLCASRDSYNEQFFGPGTRLTVL.

This chain joins TRBV30 and TRBJ2-2, with TRBD2 as a possible D gene (7 bases). The V end lost 0 bases, the J end lost 6 bases, and 26 bases lay between the germline ends. This CDR3 region has 19 residues. Per germline, CDR1 GTSNPN and CDR2 SVGIG (reference sequence). The DNA of the CDR3 is TGTGCCTGGAGTGTATGGAGCGGACTGCGGGGGCCCTCGGCCGGGGAGCTGTTTTTT. It translates to CAWSVWSGLRGPSAGELFF.

The CDR3: CASTPLWGGGGGETQYF. CDR3 coding DNA: TGTGCCAGCACCCCACTCTGGGGCGGGGGAGGTGGAGAGACCCAGTACTTC. The V gene is TRBV27, the J gene TRBJ2-5; TRBD2 agrees at 7 bases. The V and J ends lost 7 bases and 4 bases, in that order; junction bases with no gene match: 18. Germline V gives CDR1 MNHEY, CDR2 SMNVEV (reference sequence). This CDR3 comprises 17 residues.

For this clone: Different DNA sequences within this sample yield the same CDR3. This sequence joins TRBV6-5 and TRBJ1-5; 8 bases fit TRBD1. This CDR3 is 14 amino acids long. CDR1 and CDR2 (germline): MNHEY, SVGAGI. V gave up 2 bases and J gave up 4 bases; unmatched junction bases: 1. The CDR3 sequence is CASSYGTGNQPQHF. CDR3 nucleotides: TGTGCCAGCAGTTACGGGACAGGTAATCAGCCCCAGCATTTT.

This clone has only a few counts. This chain uses TRBV19 with TRBJ2-7; TRBD1 matches at 11 bases. Looked up from germline, CDR1 is LNHDA and CDR2 is SQIVND (reference sequence). After removal of 6 bases from V and 3 bases from J, the junction contained 7 bases not matched to a gene. The CDR3 sequence is 15 residues long. The CDR3 region has the DNA TGTGCCAGTAGGGCCCAAGGGACAGGGGGCTACGAGCAGTACTTC. Translated, it gives CASRAQGTGGYEQYF.

The genes are TRBV2 and TRBJ2-3, with D possibly matching TRBD1 (7 bases). The CDR3 runs 15 residues. V shed 6 bases and J shed 2 bases, with 15 bases lying between them. In germline, CDR1 is SNHLY, CDR2 FYNNEI. CDR3 bases: TGTGCCAGCAGACAGGAGGGGGCCTTCACAGATACGCAGTATTTT. As protein: CASRQEGAFTDTQYF. The full variable domain, its missing parts supplied by reference TRBV2 and TRBJ2-3, is EPEVTQTPSHQVTQMGQEVILRCVPISNHLYFYWYRQILGQKVEFLVSFYNNEISEKSEIFDDQFSVERPDGSNFTLKIRSTKLEDSAMYFCASRQEGAFTDTQYFGPGTRLTVL.

The rearrangement joins TRBV18 to TRBJ2-3; possible D gene TRBD2, 5 bases. This CDR3 has 14 residues. Looked up from germline, CDR1 is KGHSH and CDR2 is LQKENI. The V end was cut by 8 bases, the J end by 1 base, with 13 bases between. The CDR3 here is CASDRGPRTDTQYF. The CDR3 coding sequence is TGTGCCAGCGACCGGGGTCCTCGCACAGATACGCAGTATTTT.

This rearrangement joins TRBV18 to TRBJ2-1, with unresolved D. V was pared by 1 base and J by 10 bases, with 11 bases between. CDR1 KGHSH and CDR2 LQKENI come from the germline V gene. CDR3 length equals 13 residues. The CDR3 DNA is TGTGCCAGCTCACCACTGACCCCCTACGAGCAGTTCTTC. This gives the protein CASSPLTPYEQFF. Based on the CDR3 plus reference TRBV18 and TRBJ2-1, the full variable domain is NAGVMQNPRHLVRRRGQEARLRCSPMKGHSHVYWYRQLPEEGLKFMVYLQKENIIDESGMPKERFSAEFPKEGPSILRIQQVVRGDSAAYFCASSPLTPYEQFFGPGTRLTVL.

This sequence joins TRBV12-5 and TRBJ2-7; TRBD2 matches at 12 bases. CDR3 length: 17 residues. Trimming took 1 base from V and 5 from J; bases not matched to a gene: 9. Germline lookup yields CDR1 LGHNT and CDR2 FRNRAP. The CDR3 reads CASGLALTSGSVDEQYF. DNA of the CDR3: TGTGCTAGTGGTTTGGCCTTGACTAGCGGGAGTGTCGACGAGCAGTACTTC.

The chain joins TRBV5-5 to TRBJ1-5; perhaps TRBD1 as D (6 bases). The CDR3 is made up of 15 amino acids. V lost 0 bases and J 4 bases, leaving 11 bases between the germline ends. Germline loops: CDR1 SGHKS, CDR2 YYEKEE (reference sequence). CDR3 DNA sequence: TGTGCCAGCAGCTTGGTGGGGGGGCCGAATCAGCCCCAGCATTTT. Translation gives CASSLVGGPNQPQHF.

CDR3 nucleotide sequence: TGTGCCCGGGATAGAAAAGGCAATCAGCCCCAGCATTTT. Its translation: CARDRKGNQPQHF. The chain couples TRBV7-6 to TRBJ1-5; D remains ambiguous. V was pared by 11 bases and J by 2 bases, with 13 bases between. The CDR3 has 13 residues. In germline, CDR1 is SGHVS, CDR2 FNYEAQ.

The chain recombines TRBV6-5 with TRBJ1-5, with D perhaps matching TRBD1 (6 bases). Germline V lookup: CDR1 MNHEY, CDR2 SVGAGI. The CDR3 runs 13 residues. V was pared by 6 bases and J by 3 bases, with 9 bases between. The chain's CDR3 is CASSTGINQPQHF. The CDR3 bases are TGTGCCAGCAGCACAGGGATCAATCAGCCCCAGCATTTT.

V usage is TRBV11-2 and J usage is TRBJ1-1; possibly TRBD1 for D (6 bases). V was cut by 5 bases and J by 0 bases, with 19 bases left in between. Germline V gene lookup returns CDR1 SGHAT and CDR2 FQNNGV. The CDR3 consists of 17 residues. The chain's CDR3 is CASSTFTGSRLNTEAFF. CDR3 DNA: TGTGCCAGCAGCACCTTTACAGGGAGTAGATTGAACACTGAAGCTTTCTTT.

The chain joins TRBV7-8 to TRBJ1-4; TRBD1 matches 7 bases. V shed 5 bases, J shed 5 bases, and the junction held 8 bases outside the gene matches. This CDR3 is built from 15 residues. The germline CDR1 and CDR2 sequences are SGHVS and FQNEAQ. Written as DNA, the CDR3 is TGTGCCAGCAGCCGAAACGGACAGGTCAATGAAAAACTGTTTTTT. The encoded protein is CASSRNGQVNEKLFF.

The chain carries TRBV5-4 and TRBJ1-1; no clear D gene. The germline V gene has CDR1 SGHNT and CDR2 YYREEE (reference sequence). The CDR3 covers 14 residues. V lost 0 bases and J lost 0, with 6 bases in between. The CDR3 here is CASSLDRMNTEAFF. DNA of the CDR3: TGTGCCAGCAGCTTGGACCGTATGAACACTGAAGCTTTCTTT.

This chain uses TRBV7-8 with TRBJ2-1; D perhaps matches TRBD1 (7 bases). V was trimmed by 8 bases and J by 1 base, leaving 15 bases between them. The CDR3 sequence is 15 residues long. Germline CDR1 is SGHVS and CDR2 is FQNEAQ. The chain's CDR3 is CASSPRGASYNEQFF. For the CDR3, the DNA is TGTGCCAGCTCTCCCAGGGGGGCATCCTACAATGAGCAGTTCTTC.

The chain is built from TRBV6-5 and TRBJ1-6; possible D gene TRBD1, 5 bases. CDR3 size: 14 residues. The V gene's germline CDR1 is MNHEY and CDR2 SVGAGI. V lost 7 bases and J 0 bases, leaving 7 bases between the germline ends. CDR3 coding DNA: TGTGCCAGCAAGGGACTCTCCTATAATTCACCCCTCCACTTT. It yields the protein CASKGLSYNSPLHF.

The chain couples TRBV30 to TRBJ2-7, with 8 bases matching TRBD1. The CDR3 consists of 13 residues. V was clipped by 5 bases and J by 2 bases; unmatched bases: 5. CDR1 GTSNPN and CDR2 SVGIG come from the germline V gene (reference sequence). The CDR3 is CAWGQGPPYEQYF. The CDR3 DNA sequence: TGTGCCTGGGGACAGGGCCCACCCTACGAGCAGTACTTC.

The chain links TRBV18 to TRBJ2-7; 8 bases match TRBD1. This CDR3 spans 13 amino acids. The germline V gene has CDR1 KGHSH and CDR2 LQKENI. V lost 9 bases and J lost 7; bases outside the gene matches: 11. In DNA, the CDR3 is TGTGCCAGTGGCCACACAGGGGGGAGAGAGCAGTACTTC. This encodes CASGHTGGREQYF.

V gene TRBV6-2 or TRBV6-3 combines with J gene TRBJ2-7, with 9 bases fitting TRBD1. The CDR3 extends over 16 amino acids. The V gene's germline CDR1 is MNHEY and CDR2 SVGEGT. Germline trimming cut 2 bases from V and 4 bases from J; bases unmatched to any gene: 9. Here the CDR3 reads CASSYTQGAPPYEQYF. DNA for the CDR3: TGTGCCAGCAGTTACACACAGGGGGCGCCCCCTTACGAGCAGTACTTC.

This sequence joins TRBV6-5 and TRBJ2-1; the D gene is possibly TRBD2 (5 bases). The CDR3 runs 15 residues. Per the germline V gene, CDR1 is MNHEY and CDR2 is SVGAGI. The germline V and J ends were trimmed by 6 bases and 7 bases, with 19 bases remaining between them. CDR3 sequence (DNA): TGTGCCAGCAGAAATTCCGGGAATGTGGGAAATGAGCAGTTCTTC. It is translated as CASRNSGNVGNEQFF.